These 23 T cell receptor beta chains came from one sample sequenced in a study of monozygotic twins with inflammatory bowel disease. TCRdb re-analyzed the 5' RACE reads; it lists each CDR3 protein once, without DNA. Found here are some 400,000 distinct CDR3 sequences; the top ten clones hold about 2.6%. Input material: blood. Receptor source: a human donor with ulcerative colitis or Crohn's disease, or a healthy co-twin of an affected twin (not recorded which).

CDR3 residues: CASSLGLTGSKDGYTF. The chain links TRBV5-1 to TRBJ1-2; TCRdb selects TRBD1, and the lack of DNA leaves this call unchecked. This CDR3 is built from 16 residues. Looked up from germline, CDR1 is SGHRS and CDR2 is YFSETQ.

The chain has TRBV5-1 and TRBJ2-7; checking the TCRdb D call of TRBD2 is not possible without DNA. Germline V lookup: CDR1 SGHRS, CDR2 YFSETQ. The CDR3 spans 16 residues. CDR3 sequence reads: CASSRTSGGASHEQYF.

The chain employs TRBV7-2 and TRBJ2-3. CDR1 is SGHTA, CDR2 FQGNSA, per germline. The CDR3 runs to 11 residues. This CDR3 is CASSSPDTQYF.

The chain carries TRBV2 and TRBJ2-1. The CDR3 is 14 amino acids. CDR1 is SNHLY and CDR2 is FYNNEI in the germline V gene. CDR3: CASSEAWADNEQFF.

CDR3: CASSLGDTNTGELFF. The chain links TRBV7-8 to TRBJ2-2; there is no DNA to check the TCRdb D call of TRBD2. Germline-derived CDR1 and CDR2 are SGHVS and FQNEAQ. This CDR3 has 15 residues.

The J gene is TRBJ2-3, the V gene TRBV5-1; TCRdb gives TRBD1 as the D gene, but with no DNA this cannot be confirmed. Germline V lookup: CDR1 SGHRS, CDR2 YFSETQ. The CDR3 is made up of 17 amino acids. The CDR3 spells CASSLPGTGGFTDTQYF.

The chain uses TRBV19 and TRBJ1-2; the TRBD1 assignment by TCRdb is unverifiable without DNA. The CDR3 spans 13 residues. Germline V gives CDR1 LNHDA, CDR2 SQIVND (reference sequence). CDR3 region: CASSAQGDYGYTF.

The V and J genes are TRBV28 and TRBJ2-7; as DNA is missing, the TRBD1 call by TCRdb cannot be tested. CDR1 is MDHEN, CDR2 SYDVKM, per germline. The CDR3 spans 13 residues. CDR3 sequence: CASSRGGYGEQYF.

The gene calls are TRBV6-2 or TRBV6-3 and TRBJ1-5. CDR1 is MNHEY, CDR2 SVGEGT, per germline. CDR3 length: 15 residues. The CDR3 protein is CASNPRSVSNQPQHF.

The rearrangement links TRBV27 to TRBJ2-5; as DNA is missing, the TRBD1 call by TCRdb cannot be tested. Germline CDR1 reads MNHEY; CDR2 reads SMNVEV (reference sequence). The CDR3 runs 16 residues. The CDR3 sequence: CASTPRVGKTKETQYF.

The rearrangement joins TRBV6-6 to TRBJ1-5. The CDR3 extends over 14 amino acids. Germline V gene lookup returns CDR1 MNHNY and CDR2 SVGAGI (reference sequence). This CDR3 is CASSARRLNQPQHF.

V is TRBV6-5 and J is TRBJ2-1; TCRdb's assignment of TRBD2 cannot be checked, as there is no DNA. CDR3 length: 19 amino acids. In germline, CDR1 is MNHEY, CDR2 SVGAGI. CDR3 region: CASSYSYPGLAGGHNEQFF.

V gene TRBV7-8 combines with J gene TRBJ2-3; the TCRdb call, TRBD2, lacks DNA for checking. Germline CDR1 and CDR2: SGHVS and FQNEAQ. This CDR3 has 16 amino acids. The CDR3: CASSSVLAGGSDTQYF. The variable domain in full, completed from reference TRBV7-8 and TRBJ2-3, reads GAGVSQSPRYKVAKRGQDVALRCDPISGHVSLFWYQQALGQGPEFLTYFQNEAQLDKSGLPSDRFFAERPEGSVSTLKIQRTQQEDSAVYLCASSSVLAGGSDTQYFGPGTRLTVL.

The chain is built from TRBV7-2 and TRBJ2-6; checking the TCRdb D call of TRBD1 is not possible without DNA. CDR1 and CDR2 from the germline V gene are SGHTA and FQGNSA. The CDR3 length is 18 residues. The chain's CDR3 is CASSLAPRGRVGANVLTF.

The genes are TRBV27 and TRBJ2-5; TCRdb picks TRBD2, but there is no DNA to check that call. The CDR3 has 14 residues. Germline assignment: CDR1 MNHEY and CDR2 SMNVEV (reference sequence). The CDR3 is CASSFGGKQETQYF.

This sequence joins TRBV7-8 and TRBJ1-5. The CDR3 is 16 residues long. The germline CDR1 and CDR2 sequences are SGHVS and FQNEAQ. The CDR3 spells CASSYATEYSNQPQHF.

The chain's CDR3 is CASSDRGHSGANVLTF. V is TRBV4-2 and J is TRBJ2-6. This CDR3 region has 16 residues. CDR1 LGHNA and CDR2 YNFKEQ come from the germline V gene.

The gene calls are TRBV20-1 and TRBJ1-5. This CDR3 region has 15 residues. Germline V gene data show CDR1 as DFQATT and CDR2 as SNEGSKA (reference sequence). The chain's CDR3 is CSASALRVSNQPQHF.

The chain couples TRBV20-1 to TRBJ2-1; TCRdb's assignment of TRBD1 cannot be checked, as there is no DNA. There are 14 residues in the CDR3. Germline values: CDR1 DFQATT, CDR2 SNEGSKA (reference sequence). The CDR3 protein is CSARGGSSYNEQFF.

The chain carries TRBV6-1 and TRBJ1-1. The germline V gene encodes CDR1 MNHNS and CDR2 SASEGT. The CDR3 is 14 residues long. The CDR3 sequence: CASNRIQLNTEAFF.

This chain joins TRBV27 and TRBJ2-3; no DNA is available, so the TRBD1 call from TCRdb remains unchecked. CDR1 MNHEY and CDR2 SMNVEV come from the germline V gene (reference sequence). The CDR3 length is 14 residues. CDR3 sequence reads: CASSRDRGSDTQYF.

The chain has TRBV10-3 and TRBJ1-6; the TCRdb D gene call, TRBD1, has no DNA to confirm it. The CDR3 length is 17 residues. Germline V gives CDR1 ENHRY, CDR2 SYGVKD. CDR3 protein: CAISESPRGPTNSPLHF.

The J gene is TRBJ1-5, the V gene TRBV5-1; the D call of TRBD1 rests on TCRdb alone, since no DNA is present to check it. The CDR3 sequence is 16 residues long. Germline values: CDR1 SGHRS, CDR2 YFSETQ. This CDR3 reads CASSSTNLDTGAPLHF.